A single sample gave rise to the 23 T cell receptor delta chains below, sequenced in a study of γδ T cells in repeated Plasmodium falciparum infection. TCRdb fed the multiplex PCR reads into CATT to redo clone calling. The table shows roughly 48,000 delta-chain clones, with about 1.5% occurring only once. Gammadelta T cells were flow-sorted from PBMC into Vgamma9/Vdelta2+ and Vdelta2-negative populations for bulk analysis. The sequenced sample was gamma-delta T cells from blood. The receptor set was obtained from a pool of human donors (malaria-infected and uninfected, not separated).

A remark on this clone: This DNA's translation differs at residue 3 from TCRdb's protein, which comes from a much larger clone; a read error is likely, and the protein shown is translated from the DNA. J is TRDJ1 and V is TRDV3; TRDD3 matches at 11 bases. Germline V lookup: CDR1 TVYSNPD, CDR2 GDNSRS (reference sequence). V was pared by 5 bases and J by 0 bases, with 29 bases of the junction left unmatched. This CDR3 has 22 residues. DNA for the CDR3: TGTGCCGCTCCTAGGCCGTACTGGGGGATAAGACTACTCGGAGGGTACACCGATAAACTCATCTTT. It codes for CAAPRPYWGIRLLGGYTDKLIF.

Comment on this clone: With only one base between it and a far larger clone, this is likely a read error. This sample includes further DNA sequences coding for the same CDR3. This chain links TRDV1 with TRDJ1; 12 bases are a match to TRDD3. Trimming at V came to 3 bases and at J to 1 base, leaving 18 bases not matched to a gene. This CDR3 has 21 residues. Germline CDR1 reads TSWWSYY; CDR2 reads QGS. The CDR3 DNA sequence: TGTGCTCTTGGGGACCCGCTGGGTTACTGGGGGATACAGCCGTTCACCGATAAACTCATCTTT. Amino acid sequence: CALGDPLGYWGIQPFTDKLIF.

As regards this clone: A far larger clone is off by one base, so a read error is likely. Additional DNA sequences in this sample encode the identical CDR3. This CDR3 is CAFSTAYSLTDKLIF. CDR3 nucleotide sequence: TGTGCCTTTAGTACCGCTTACTCCCTTACCGATAAACTCATCTTT. The chain is built from TRDV3 and TRDJ1; D gene ambiguous. Since TCRdb gives no J gene, matching the DNA to germline was used here to assign it. CDR3 length: 15 amino acids. Germline loops: CDR1 TVYSNPD, CDR2 GDNSRS (reference sequence). V lost 0 bases to trimming and J lost 2 bases, with 16 bases between them.

A note on this clone: A far more abundant clone sits one base away, making this likely a read error. This specimen includes other DNA sequences encoding the same CDR3. For the V gene the call is TRDV1; the J gene has no call. There are 15 residues in the CDR3. Germline V gene lookup returns CDR1 TSWWSYY and CDR2 QGS. CDR3 residues: CALGTSPPPPAKLIF. DNA of the CDR3: TGTGCTCTTGGGACTTCCCCCCCGCCCCCGGCCAAGCTCATCTTT.

This clone occurred a few times. This could be a read error, since a much larger clone is one nucleotide away. The chain carries TRDV1 and TRDJ1, with a possible D match to TRDD3 (5 bases). TCRdb carries no J gene annotation; the J gene was assigned here by matching the DNA with germline. V lost 5 bases, J lost 0 bases, and 25 bases lay in between. The length of the CDR3 is 19 residues. Per germline, CDR1 TSWWSYY and CDR2 QGS. The CDR3 DNA follows: TGTGCTCTTGGGAACTGGAGCCGCGTGCTGGAGGGGAACACCGATAAACTCATCTTT. Its translation: CALGNWSRVLEGNTDKLIF.

The table lists this clone with many counts. This probably arose from a read error, given a far larger clone one base away. Within the sample, other DNA sequences also encode this same CDR3. This chain joins TRDV3 and TRDJ1; D ambiguous. From germline, CDR1 is TVYSNPD and CDR2 GDNSRS (reference sequence). The CDR3 sequence is 15 residues long. Trimming took 3 bases from V and 2 from J, leaving 19 bases between them. The CDR3: CALPAGTKGTDKLIF. In DNA, the CDR3 is TGTGCCTTGCCGGCAGGGACCAAGGGGACCGATAAACTCATCTTT.

Worth noting for this clone: A clone one base away is much larger, so this may be a read error. The gene calls are TRDV2 and TRDJ3, with 7 nucleotides matching TRDD3. The J gene is absent in TCRdb and was assigned here via DNA matching to germline. Germline trimming cut 0 bases from V and 7 bases from J; bases unmatched to any gene: 8. The germline gives CDR1 GEAIGNYY, CDR2 EKD. This CDR3 region has 17 residues. For the CDR3, the DNA is TGTGCCTGTGACACCCTATTACCGGGGATAGACACCCGACAGATGTTTTTC. Translating it yields CACDTLLPGIDTRQMFF.

In its sample, this clone was seen a few times. TCRdb shows a much larger clone's protein in place of this DNA's translation, and the two differ at residue 14, likely through a read error; the protein shown is translated from the DNA. The chain is built from TRDV2 and TRDJ1, with D hard to call. The J gene, missing from TCRdb, was assigned here through DNA to germline matching. Per germline, CDR1 GEAIGNYY and CDR2 EKD. CDR3 length: 17 residues. CDR3 loop: CACDTVGSPPYTDELIF. Here the CDR3 DNA reads TGTGCCTGTGACACGGTCGGATCACCCCCATACACCGATGAACTCATCTTT.

In the case of this clone: The protein given by TCRdb reflects a much larger clone and differs at residue 12 from this DNA's translation, likely from a read error; the protein shown is the DNA's translation. J is TRDJ1 and V is TRDV1; D uncertain. The J gene is absent in TCRdb and was assigned here via DNA matching to germline. The CDR3 is 17 residues long. Germline CDR1 is TSWWSYY and CDR2 is QGS. The V end lost 3 bases, the J end lost 3 bases, and 20 bases lay between the germline ends. CDR3 bases: TGTGCTCTTGGGGAGAGGCACCCCGTCTCTTACGCCGATAAACTCATCTTT. It specifies CALGERHPVSYADKLIF.

Only a few counts were recorded for this clone. This DNA's translation and the protein TCRdb lists, from a much larger clone, do not match at residue 11, likely due to a read error; the protein shown is translated from the DNA. The rearrangement uses TRDV1 and TRDJ1; D uncertain. Assignment of the J gene here rests on matching the DNA to germline, because TCRdb gives none. The CDR3 is 15 residues long. CDR1 TSWWSYY and CDR2 QGS come from the germline V gene. The CDR3 DNA reads as TGTGCTCTTGGGGAACTAAGAGGATCCCACGATGAACTCATCTTT. Protein sequence: CALGELRGSHDELIF.

For this clone: TCRdb's protein sequence differs at residue 16 from the translated DNA; the protein presented here follows the DNA. The chain couples TRDV2 to TRDJ1; TRDD3 is a possible D gene (5 bases). Assignment of the J gene here rests on matching the DNA to germline, because TCRdb gives none. V was clipped by 0 bases and J by 3 bases, with 31 bases between them. Germline V gives CDR1 GEAIGNYY, CDR2 EKD. This CDR3 spans 21 amino acids. The CDR3 DNA is TGTGCCTGTGACACCTTGAACCTCCCCATACTGGACCCGATGAGCGCCGATAAACTCATCTTT. Protein: CACDTLNLPILDPMSADKLIF.

This clone showed up just a few times. This likely traces to a read error, being one base from a far larger clone. The same CDR3 can be traced to other DNA sequences in this sample. The chain has TRDV1 and TRDJ1; 11 bases map to TRDD3. Here the J gene was assigned by germline matching of the DNA, as TCRdb has none. Germline V CDR1 and CDR2: TSWWSYY, QGS. CDR3 length: 19 residues. CDR3 DNA: TGTGCTCTTGGGGAACCCACGGCAGACTGGGGGATAGGGACCGACAAACTCATCTTT. This encodes CALGEPTADWGIGTDKLIF.

This clone was counted a few times. The TCRdb protein, from a much larger clone, departs from this DNA's translation at residue 8, likely by read error; the protein shown derives from the DNA. The rearrangement links TRDV1 to TRDJ1; tentative D call: TRDD3 (6 bases). This CDR3 spans 18 amino acids. The V gene lost 2 bases and the J gene lost 3 bases, with 22 bases spanning the gap. The V gene's germline CDR1 is TSWWSYY and CDR2 QGS. The CDR3 loop is CALGESRARLGIPDKLIF. The CDR3 region has the DNA TGTGCTCTTGGGGAAAGTCGGGCACGTTTGGGGATTCCCGATAAACTCATCTTT.

This clone has just a few counts. The translation of this DNA and the TCRdb protein of a much larger clone differ at residue 18, probably owing to a read error; the protein shown here is translated from the DNA. V gene TRDV3 combines with J gene TRDJ1; D might be TRDD2 (5 bases). Germline V gene lookup returns CDR1 TVYSNPD and CDR2 GDNSRS (reference sequence). The CDR3 runs to 21 residues. The CDR3 loop is CAANKPPPSSTGQGYTDRLIF. For the CDR3, the DNA is TGTGCCGCTAATAAACCTCCCCCTTCATCTACCGGCCAGGGGTACACCGATAGACTCATCTTT.

Notes on this clone: It differs at one base from a far larger clone, so likely a read error. This same CDR3 is encoded by further DNA sequences in the sample. This chain links TRDV1 with TRDJ1; TRDD2 matches at 9 bases. TCRdb offers no J gene call, so here the DNA was matched to germline to obtain one. This CDR3 contains 25 residues. The germline gives CDR1 TSWWSYY, CDR2 QGS. Germline trimming cut 2 bases from V and 1 base from J; bases unmatched to any gene: 32. The CDR3 loop is CALGEKAFLHLPYWGILARTDKLIF. The DNA of the CDR3 is TGTGCTCTTGGGGAAAAGGCCTTCCTACACCTTCCGTACTGGGGAATACTCGCACGCACCGATAAACTCATCTTT.

This clone was counted only a few times. It differs at one base from a far larger clone, so likely a read error. Other nucleotide sequences in the sample specify the same CDR3. The rearrangement links TRDV1 to TRDJ1, with 11 bases that match TRDD3. The J gene is absent in TCRdb and was assigned here via DNA matching to germline. Trimming at V came to 0 bases and at J to 1 base, leaving 22 bases not matched to a gene. The CDR3 has 23 amino acids. Germline CDR1 and CDR2: TSWWSYY and QGS. The CDR3 is CALGELQLPSYWLGDTSTDKLIF. The DNA for the CDR3 is TGTGCTCTTGGGGAACTTCAACTCCCTTCCTACTGGCTGGGGGATACTTCCACCGATAAACTCATCTTT.

Only a few counts were recorded for this clone. The protein that TCRdb holds for this DNA derives from a much larger clone and differs from the translated DNA at residues 12 and 23, which likely indicates a read error; the protein shown here is translated from the DNA. The chain uses TRDV1 and TRDJ1, with a tentative D call TRDD3 (10 bases). This CDR3 contains 25 residues. Per the germline V gene, CDR1 is TSWWSYY and CDR2 is QGS. This CDR3 reads CALGEPGLPTRVWGIGGGVTDKRIF. The CDR3, as DNA: TGTGCTCTTGGGGAACCAGGCCTTCCTACGAGGGTCTGGGGGATAGGCGGCGGGGTCACCGATAAACGCATCTTT.

Many counts were recorded for this clone. The V call is TRDV2, the J call TRDJ1, with D tentatively TRDD3 (6 bases). The germline V and J ends were trimmed by 3 bases and 6 bases, with 16 bases remaining between them. The CDR3 covers 14 residues. CDR1 and CDR2 (germline): GEAIGNYY, EKD. In nucleotides, the CDR3 is TGTGCCTGTGACGCGTTGGGGGGCTTGAATAAACTCATCTTT. This encodes CACDALGGLNKLIF.

Turning to this clone: A far larger clone is one base from this, pointing to a likely read error. Other DNA sequences within the sample encode an identical CDR3. V usage is TRDV1 and J usage is TRDJ1; 10 bases agree with TRDD3. Germline V CDR1 and CDR2: TSWWSYY, QGS. V was pared by 4 bases and J by 2 bases, with 7 bases of the junction left unmatched. The CDR3 contains 16 residues. Here the CDR3 DNA reads TGTGCTCTTGGGGGACGGGGGATACGGCCAACCGATAAACTCATCTTT. Residues: CALGGRGIRPTDKLIF.

This clone has a handful of counts. The protein that TCRdb holds for this DNA derives from a much larger clone and differs from the translated DNA at residue 13, which likely indicates a read error; the protein shown here is translated from the DNA. The gene calls are TRDV2 and TRDJ1; 8 bases map to TRDD3. The J gene is absent in TCRdb and was assigned here via DNA matching to germline. With 1 base clipped from V and 3 bases from J, the junction kept 15 bases outside the gene matches. CDR1 and CDR2 from the germline V gene are GEAIGNYY and EKD. The CDR3 has 18 amino acids. CDR3 DNA sequence: TGTGCCTGTGACACGGTAGGAGGTACCTGGGGGAAAGCCGATAAACTCATCTTT. Translation: CACDTVGGTWGKADKLIF.

A word on this clone: The protein held in TCRdb is that of a much larger clone and does not match this DNA's translation at residue 3, likely because of a read error; the protein shown is translated from the DNA. This rearrangement joins TRDV1 to TRDJ1; possibly TRDD2 for D (6 bases). Germline V lookup: CDR1 TSWWSYY, CDR2 QGS. CDR3 length: 21 amino acids. The CDR3 region is CAPGKGSYGRVRLGYTDKLIF. The CDR3 nucleotides read TGTGCTCCTGGGAAAGGCTCCTACGGGAGAGTACGATTAGGGTACACCGATAAACTCATCTTT.

This clone is medium-sized. The same CDR3 also results from other DNA sequences found in this sample. This rearrangement joins TRDV1 to TRDJ1; 11 bases map to TRDD3. This CDR3 is 19 amino acids long. The V and J ends lost 1 base and 2 bases, in that order; junction bases with no gene match: 12. Germline CDR1 reads TSWWSYY; CDR2 reads QGS. CDR3 in amino acids: CALGEPTADWGIGTDKLIF. In DNA form, the CDR3 reads TGTGCTCTTGGGGAACCCACGGCAGACTGGGGGATAGGGACCGATAAACTCATCTTT.

To note about this clone: The protein TCRdb gives is from a much larger clone and does not agree with this DNA's translation at residue 12, likely a read error; the protein shown here comes from the DNA. The chain uses TRDV1 and TRDJ1, with 8 bases matching TRDD2. The CDR3 covers 20 residues. Germline V gene lookup returns CDR1 TSWWSYY and CDR2 QGS. With V trimmed by 2 bases and J by 0 bases, 17 bases remained unmatched. CDR3 loop: CALGERALPTVPGDTDKLIF. CDR3 nucleotides: TGTGCTCTTGGGGAAAGGGCGCTTCCTACGGTACCGGGGGACACCGATAAACTCATCTTT.